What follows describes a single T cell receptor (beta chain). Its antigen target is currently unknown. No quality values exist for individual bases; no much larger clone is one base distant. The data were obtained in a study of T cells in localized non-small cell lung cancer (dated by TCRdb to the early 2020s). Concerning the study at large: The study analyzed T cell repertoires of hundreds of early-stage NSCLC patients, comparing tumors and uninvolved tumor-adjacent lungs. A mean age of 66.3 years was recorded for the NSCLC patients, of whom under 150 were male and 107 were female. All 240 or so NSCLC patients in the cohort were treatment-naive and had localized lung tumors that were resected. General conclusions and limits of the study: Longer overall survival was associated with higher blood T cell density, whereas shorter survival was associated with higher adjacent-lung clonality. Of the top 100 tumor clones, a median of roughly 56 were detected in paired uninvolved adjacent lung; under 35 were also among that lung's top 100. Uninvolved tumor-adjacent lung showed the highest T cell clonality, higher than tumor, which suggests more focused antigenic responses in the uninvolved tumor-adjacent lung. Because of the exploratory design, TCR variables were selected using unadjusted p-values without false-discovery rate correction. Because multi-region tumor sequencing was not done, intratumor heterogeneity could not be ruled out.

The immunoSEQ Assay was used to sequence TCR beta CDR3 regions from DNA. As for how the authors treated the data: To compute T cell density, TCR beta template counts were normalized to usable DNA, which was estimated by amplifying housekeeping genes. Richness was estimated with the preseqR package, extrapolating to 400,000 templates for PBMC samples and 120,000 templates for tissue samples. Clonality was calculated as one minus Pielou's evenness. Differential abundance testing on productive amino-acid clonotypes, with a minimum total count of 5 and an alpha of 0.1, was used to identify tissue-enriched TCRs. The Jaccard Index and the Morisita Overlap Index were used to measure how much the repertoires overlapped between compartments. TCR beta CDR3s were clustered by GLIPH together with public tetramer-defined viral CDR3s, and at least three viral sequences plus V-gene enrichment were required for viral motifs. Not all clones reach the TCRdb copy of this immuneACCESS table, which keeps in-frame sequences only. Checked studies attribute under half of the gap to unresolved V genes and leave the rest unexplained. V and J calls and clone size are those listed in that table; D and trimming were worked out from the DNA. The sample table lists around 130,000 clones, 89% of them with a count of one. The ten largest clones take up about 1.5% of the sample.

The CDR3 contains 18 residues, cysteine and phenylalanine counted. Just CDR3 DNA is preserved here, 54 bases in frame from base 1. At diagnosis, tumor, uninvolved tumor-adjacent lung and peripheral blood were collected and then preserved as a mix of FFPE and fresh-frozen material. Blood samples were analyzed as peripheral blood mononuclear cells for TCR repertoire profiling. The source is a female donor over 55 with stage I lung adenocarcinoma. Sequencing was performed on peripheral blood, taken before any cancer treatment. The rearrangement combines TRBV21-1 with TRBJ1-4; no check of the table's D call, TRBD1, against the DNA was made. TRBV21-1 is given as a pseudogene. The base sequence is TGTGCCAGCAGCTCCCGGATGCTAGGACAGACACATAATGAAAAACTGTTTTTT. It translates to CASSSRMLGQTHNEKLFF.